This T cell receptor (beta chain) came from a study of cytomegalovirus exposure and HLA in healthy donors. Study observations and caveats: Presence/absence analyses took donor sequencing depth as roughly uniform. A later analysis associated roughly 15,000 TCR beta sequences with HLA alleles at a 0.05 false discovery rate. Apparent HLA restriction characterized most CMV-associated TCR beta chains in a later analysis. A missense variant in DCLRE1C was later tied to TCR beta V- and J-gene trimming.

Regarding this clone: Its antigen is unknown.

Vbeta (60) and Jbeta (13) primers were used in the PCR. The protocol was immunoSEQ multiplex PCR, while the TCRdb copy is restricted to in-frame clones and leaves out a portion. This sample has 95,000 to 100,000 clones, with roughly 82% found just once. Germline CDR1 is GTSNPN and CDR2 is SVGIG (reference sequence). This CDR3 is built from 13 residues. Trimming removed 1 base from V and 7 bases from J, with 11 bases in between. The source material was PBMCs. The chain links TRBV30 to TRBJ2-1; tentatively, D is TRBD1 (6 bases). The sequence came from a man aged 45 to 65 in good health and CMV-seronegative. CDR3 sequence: CAWSEGVGNEQFF. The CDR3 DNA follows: TGTGCCTGGAGTGAGGGGGTAGGGAATGAGCAGTTCTTC.